These 14 T cell receptor beta chains were sequenced from one sample in a study of STAT5B mutations in CD4+ large granular lymphocyte leukemia. The method was immunoSEQ multiplex PCR; TCRdb's version includes in-frame clones alone and lacks a portion of them. The sample holds 7,600 or so clones, approximately 83% seen once. Sequencing input: PBMCs. Receptor source: a woman in her sixties or seventies with CD4+ T-cell large granular lymphocyte leukemia.

The chain carries TRBV4-3 and TRBJ1-1; the D is unclear. The CDR3 extends over 15 amino acids. Between the trimmed V and J ends, which lost 1 base and 4 bases, there was a span of 13 bases. Germline CDR1 reads LGHNA; CDR2 reads YSLEER. The CDR3 DNA reads as TGCGCCAGCAGCCAAGTTCTGGGGTTAATCACTGAAGCTTTCTTT. Its protein product is CASSQVLGLITEAFF.

The chain carries TRBV11-3 and TRBJ1-1; TRBD1 might be the D (6 bases). Germline assignment: CDR1 SGHNT and CDR2 YENEEA. Deletions cut 10 bases from V and 1 base from J, with 16 bases between. The CDR3 has 14 amino acids. CDR3 nucleotide sequence: TGTGCCATACGGGGGCGCGACCCGAACACTGAAGCTTTCTTT. Translation gives CAIRGRDPNTEAFF.

The chain joins TRBV11-2 to TRBJ2-7; TRBD2 is a possible D gene (5 bases). V shed 0 bases and J shed 5 bases, with 11 bases lying between them. The CDR3 is 14 amino acids. Germline values: CDR1 SGHAT, CDR2 FQNNGV. The CDR3 loop reads CASSLDRIANEQYF. Written as DNA, the CDR3 is TGTGCCAGCAGCTTAGATCGTATAGCGAACGAGCAGTACTTC.

This clone was counted only a few times. The chain carries TRBV10-1 and TRBJ1-1; D unresolved. Trimming shortened V by 8 bases and J by 6 bases, and 10 bases separated the two germline ends. The CDR3 extends over 11 amino acids. Germline lookup yields CDR1 WNHNN and CDR2 SYGVQD (reference sequence). The CDR3 bases are TGCGCCAGCGAGTCGGGAGCTGAAGCTTTCTTT. Encoded protein: CASESGAEAFF.

The rearrangement joins TRBV11-2 to TRBJ2-7; D not certain. With 0 bases removed from V and 3 bases from J, the gap between germline ends came to 3 bases. The CDR3 sequence is 12 residues long. Germline values: CDR1 SGHAT, CDR2 FQNNGV. The CDR3 nucleotides read TGTGCCAGCAGCTTAGACAGCTACGAGCAGTACTTC. Translated, it gives CASSLDSYEQYF.

The chain uses TRBV4-1 and TRBJ2-2; D may be TRBD1 or TRBD2 (5 bases each). The germline gives CDR1 MGHRA, CDR2 YSYEKL. Trimming pared 0 bases from V and 4 bases from J, leaving 12 bases between. CDR3 length equals 16 residues. The CDR3 spells CASSQEGVKGTGELFF. The CDR3 coding sequence is TGCGCCAGCAGCCAAGAGGGGGTTAAGGGCACCGGGGAGCTGTTTTTT.

V usage is TRBV4-3 and J usage is TRBJ1-1; D might be TRBD1 (5 bases). Germline V gene sequence: CDR1 LGHNA, CDR2 YSLEER. The length of the CDR3 is 16 residues. V lost 4 bases and J 0 bases, leaving 15 bases between the germline ends. CDR3: CASSPTQGLLNTEAFF. CDR3 nucleotides: TGCGCCAGCAGCCCCACCCAGGGACTCCTGAACACTGAAGCTTTCTTT.

This chain links TRBV5-6 with TRBJ2-1; TRBD1 might be the D (6 bases). V lost 5 bases and J 8 bases, leaving 17 bases between the germline ends. This CDR3 contains 14 residues. Germline V gene lookup returns CDR1 SGHDT and CDR2 YYEEEE. The CDR3 here is CASSHYGQPHEQFF. Here the CDR3 DNA reads TGTGCCAGCAGTCACTACGGACAGCCCCATGAGCAGTTCTTC.

The chain uses TRBV20-1 and TRBJ1-2; D uncertain. This CDR3 region has 10 residues. The V gene's germline CDR1 is DFQATT and CDR2 SNEGSKA (reference sequence). V lost 6 bases and J lost 4, with 6 bases in between. This chain's CDR3 is CSAGPYGYTF. The CDR3, as DNA: TGCAGTGCGGGCCCCTATGGCTACACCTTC.

V and J are TRBV29-1 and TRBJ1-2; 8 bases agree with TRBD1. With 3 bases clipped from V and 5 bases from J, the junction kept 8 bases outside the gene matches. CDR1 is SQVTM and CDR2 is ANQGSEA in the germline V gene. This CDR3 contains 14 residues. CDR3 in DNA: TGCAGCGTTGAGAAACAGGGGGAGGTATATGGCTACACCTTC. It is translated as CSVEKQGEVYGYTF.

This clone was observed once. V and J are TRBV19 and TRBJ2-4, with a possible D match to TRBD2 (6 bases). V gave up 5 bases and J gave up 3 bases, with 14 bases separating them. Germline V gene sequence: CDR1 LNHDA, CDR2 SQIVND (reference sequence). This CDR3 has 15 residues. CDR3 sequence (DNA): TGTGCCAGTAGTTCGGCGGGGTTGGGCAAAAACATTCAGTACTTC. Its protein product is CASSSAGLGKNIQYF.

This clone was seen only a few times. The chain recombines TRBV30 with TRBJ2-3, with a weak D call TRBD1 (6 bases). Between the trimmed V and J ends, which lost 3 bases and 2 bases, there was a span of 15 bases. From germline, CDR1 is GTSNPN and CDR2 SVGIG (reference sequence). This CDR3 comprises 15 residues. Written as DNA, the CDR3 is TGTGCCTGGAGGCCAGGGGTCGGGGCCACAGATACGCAGTATTTT. This gives the protein CAWRPGVGATDTQYF.

The gene calls are TRBV7-9 and TRBJ1-2; 9 positions agree with TRBD1. There are 13 residues in the CDR3. CDR1 is SEHNR and CDR2 is FQNEAQ in the germline V gene (reference sequence). V lost 3 bases to trimming and J lost 8 bases; unmatched junction nucleotides: 4. The CDR3 reads CASSFDRGEGYTF. The CDR3 region has the DNA TGTGCCAGCAGCTTTGACAGGGGGGAAGGCTACACCTTC.

The CDR3 bases are TGTGCCAGCAGTTACTCTGTAGGGGAGAATGAAAAACTGTTTTTT. Translation gives CASSYSVGENEKLFF. The rearrangement links TRBV6-5 to TRBJ1-4; tentative D call: TRBD1 (5 bases). The CDR3 sequence is 15 residues long. Germline CDR1 is MNHEY and CDR2 is SVGAGI. V shed 0 bases and J shed 5 bases, with 10 bases lying between them.